The sequence of this T cell receptor beta chain was determined in a study of shared clonotypes between healthy human individuals. Notes on the study in general: Memory subsets generally showed smaller estimated richness than naive subsets did.

The sorted-subset replicate PCRs were given about 200 ng DNA, which is some 29,000 T cell genomes. Per the authors' pipeline: ImmunoSEQ sequences covered only the junction and lacked quality scores; filtering therefore differed. Assay: immunoSEQ multiplex PCR; the TCRdb copy retains only in-frame clones and omits some. Clonal size and the V and J genes are those of that table, whereas D and trimming came from the DNA. The sample records approximately 710,000 clones, less than 95% being singletons. About this clone itself: Its antigen is as yet unknown.

Sequencing input: memory CD8+ T cells from PBMCs. Subset of the sample: CD45RO+ cells pooled with CCR7-negative TemRA cells. The sequence came from a man between 18 and 35 years old in good health. Some clones in this sample may be carry-over from other donors' samples.

CDR3 DNA sequence: TGTGCCAGCAGTCCCGGTTCCTTCTATGGCTACACCTTC. It yields the protein CASSPGSFYGYTF. V and J are TRBV7-9 and TRBJ1-2; the D is unclear. CDR3 length equals 13 residues. Germline assignment: CDR1 SEHNR and CDR2 FQNEAQ (reference sequence). The V and J ends lost 6 bases and 4 bases respectively, with 12 bases between them.